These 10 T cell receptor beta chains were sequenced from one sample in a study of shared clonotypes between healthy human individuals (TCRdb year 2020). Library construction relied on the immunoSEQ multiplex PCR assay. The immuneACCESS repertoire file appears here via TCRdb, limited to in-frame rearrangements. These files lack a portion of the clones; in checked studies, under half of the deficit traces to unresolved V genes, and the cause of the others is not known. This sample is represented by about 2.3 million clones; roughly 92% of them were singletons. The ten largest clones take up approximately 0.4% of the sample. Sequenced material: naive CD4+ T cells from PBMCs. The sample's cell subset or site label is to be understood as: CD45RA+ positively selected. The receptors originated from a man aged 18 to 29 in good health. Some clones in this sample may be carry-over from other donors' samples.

The CDR3 loop is CASRRGQIYNEQFF. The CDR3, as DNA: TGTGCCAGCAGACGCGGACAGATCTACAATGAGCAGTTCTTC. The chain couples TRBV7-2 to TRBJ2-1; weak D call: TRBD1 (6 bases). Germline V CDR1 and CDR2: SGHTA, FQGNSA. With 6 bases removed from V and 3 bases from J, the gap between germline ends came to 12 bases. The CDR3 is 14 amino acids.

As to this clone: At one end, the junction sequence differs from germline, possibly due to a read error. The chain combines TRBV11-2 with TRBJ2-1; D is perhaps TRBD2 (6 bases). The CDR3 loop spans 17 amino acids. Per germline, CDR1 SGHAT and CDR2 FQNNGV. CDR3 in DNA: TGTGCCAGCAGTTTAGTAAGCGGGTCTGCCTCCTACAATGAGCAGTTCTTC. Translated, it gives CASSLVSGSASYNEQFF.

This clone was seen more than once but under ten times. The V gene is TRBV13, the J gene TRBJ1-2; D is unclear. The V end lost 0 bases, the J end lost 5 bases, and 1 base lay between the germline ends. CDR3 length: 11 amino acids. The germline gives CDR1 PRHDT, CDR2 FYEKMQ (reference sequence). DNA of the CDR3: TGTGCCAGCAGCTTAGGGTATGGCTACACCTTC. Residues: CASSLGYGYTF. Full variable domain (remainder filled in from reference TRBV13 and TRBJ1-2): AAGVIQSPRHLIKEKRETATLKCYPIPRHDTVYWYQQGPGQDPQFLISFYEKMQSDKGSIPDRFSAQQFSDYHSELNMSSLELGDSALYFCASSLGYGYTFGSGTRLTVV.

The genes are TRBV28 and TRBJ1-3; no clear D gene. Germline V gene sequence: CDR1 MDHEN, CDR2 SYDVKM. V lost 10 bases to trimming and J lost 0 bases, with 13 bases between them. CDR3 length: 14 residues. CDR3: CAIAGPISGNTIYF. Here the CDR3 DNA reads TGTGCCATCGCTGGACCGATCTCTGGAAACACCATATATTTT.

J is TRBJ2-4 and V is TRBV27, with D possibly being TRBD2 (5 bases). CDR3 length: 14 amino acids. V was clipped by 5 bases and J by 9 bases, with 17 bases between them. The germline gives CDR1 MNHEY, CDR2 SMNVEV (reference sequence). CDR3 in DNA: TGTGCCAGCAGTCGAATAAGGGAGTCTGTCATTCAGTACTTC. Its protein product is CASSRIRESVIQYF.

Here the CDR3 DNA reads TGTGCCAGCAGCTTCAGGGCTTCCTCTGGAAACACCATATATTTT. It specifies CASSFRASSGNTIYF. V usage is TRBV7-2 and J usage is TRBJ1-3, with D perhaps TRBD1 (5 bases). Trimming stripped 3 bases from V and 0 bases from J, with 9 bases between. The CDR3 sequence is 15 residues long. Germline-derived CDR1 and CDR2 are SGHTA and FQGNSA.

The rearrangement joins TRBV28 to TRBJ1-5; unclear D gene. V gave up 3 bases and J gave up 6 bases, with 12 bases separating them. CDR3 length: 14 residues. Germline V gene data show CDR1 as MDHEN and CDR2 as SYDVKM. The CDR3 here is CASSLGLRGQPQHF. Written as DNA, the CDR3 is TGTGCCAGCAGTTTGGGCCTTCGCGGTCAGCCCCAGCATTTT.

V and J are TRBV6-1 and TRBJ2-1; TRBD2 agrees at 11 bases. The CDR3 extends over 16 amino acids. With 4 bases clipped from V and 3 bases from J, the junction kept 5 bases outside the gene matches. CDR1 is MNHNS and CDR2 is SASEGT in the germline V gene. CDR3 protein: CASSGTTSGDYNEQFF. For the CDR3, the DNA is TGTGCCAGCAGTGGAACGACTAGCGGGGACTACAATGAGCAGTTCTTC.

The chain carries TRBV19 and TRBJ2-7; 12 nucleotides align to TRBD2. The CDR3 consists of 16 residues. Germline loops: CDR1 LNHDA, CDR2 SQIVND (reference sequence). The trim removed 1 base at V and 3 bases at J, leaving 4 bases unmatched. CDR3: CASSIVLAGGSYEQYF. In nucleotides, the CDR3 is TGTGCCAGTAGTATAGTCCTAGCGGGAGGGAGCTACGAGCAGTACTTC.

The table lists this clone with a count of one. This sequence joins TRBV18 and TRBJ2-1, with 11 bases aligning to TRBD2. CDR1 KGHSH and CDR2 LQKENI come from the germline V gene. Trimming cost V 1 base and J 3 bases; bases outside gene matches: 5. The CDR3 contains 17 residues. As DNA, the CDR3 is TGTGCCAGCTCACCACAAACTAGCGGGAGCTACTACAATGAGCAGTTCTTC. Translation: CASSPQTSGSYYNEQFF.